This T cell receptor beta chain was observed in a study of cytomegalovirus exposure and HLA in healthy donors. The CDR3 contains 15 residues. The junction had 9 bases not matched to a gene; V was cut back by 3 bases and J by 6 bases. Germline CDR1 reads SGHRS; CDR2 reads YFSETQ. Notes on this clone: Its specificity is unknown.

PCR amplification relied on 60 Vbeta primers (plus 13 Jbeta primers). The method was immunoSEQ multiplex PCR; TCRdb's version includes in-frame clones alone and lacks a portion of them. The sample lists some 100,000 clones, 84% seen once, with around 1.9% in the top ten. The study, taken as a whole, reports: The study had only CMV serostatus as immune exposure information.

J is TRBJ1-1 and V is TRBV5-1; 9 nucleotides line up with TRBD1. This receptor was obtained from a man aged 18-30 years in good health and CMV-seronegative. Material: PBMCs. The CDR3 DNA follows: TGCGCCAGCAGCTCCAGGACAGGGGTAGACCCTGAAGCTTTCTTT. Its protein is CASSSRTGVDPEAFF.